The sequence of this T cell receptor (beta chain) was determined in a study of Ad26.COV2.S vaccination and SARS-CoV-2 variants. Study-wide results and caveats: Recipients of either vaccine or placebo displayed similar breadth of non-spike TCRs. The authors reported substantial breadth in spike-specific CD8+ and CD4+ T cell responses after vaccination. From the TCR breadth and depth analyses, total T cell responses may have been underestimated.

In regard to this clone: The antigen remains unidentified.

The data were produced by immunoSEQ multiplex PCR, yet TCRdb's version contains in-frame clones alone and is incomplete. In the table there are 330,000 or so clones, 90% of which are singletons. The CDR3 has 20 residues. The germline CDR1 and CDR2 sequences are SGHTA and FQGNSA. J lost 0 bases, V lost 0 bases, and 14 bases had no gene match. Treatment: approximately 18 received Ad26.COV2.S at low or high dose, single or two shots; 5 received placebo; per-sample allocation not given. Samples were taken on day 63 after the first vaccine or placebo injection. The sample in question was peripheral blood, obtained in a trial of Ad26.COV2.S vaccine versus placebo. This chain links TRBV7-2 with TRBJ1-1; the match to TRBD1 covers 9 bases. This TCR was recovered from a person between 18 and 59 years old who received the Ad26.COV2.S COVID-19 vaccine or a placebo. The chain's CDR3 is CASSLANWDRDPSMNTEAFF. The CDR3 nucleotides read TGTGCCAGCAGCTTAGCAAACTGGGACAGGGACCCCTCGATGAACACTGAAGCTTTCTTT.